A selection of T cell receptor beta chains follows, all from one sample in a study of T cell responses to AZD1222 COVID-19 vaccine. TCRdb's copy holds only in-frame clones and misses some; the assay was immunoSEQ multiplex PCR. Of some 84,000 clones listed, around 90% are singletons. Here the sequenced sample was peripheral blood, taken 28 days after the second AZD1222 dose. These receptors came from an adult who received the AZD1222 COVID-19 vaccine. The CDR3 runs from the conserved cysteine through the conserved F or W. D genes are given only for firm matches. Rows may omit the clone size; those that give it use once, few, many or a size class.

D,V,J,size,DNA,CDR3
.,TRBV18,TRBJ1-6,.,TGTGCCAGCTCAGGTGGTCCAAGCGAGTTCCTCCACTTT,CASSGGPSEFLHF
.,TRBV5-6,TRBJ1-6,.,TGTGCCAGCAGCTTGGGAAGGGTGGCTTCACCCCTCCACTTT,CASSLGRVASPLHF
TRBD1,TRBV7-2,TRBJ2-7,.,TGTGCCAGCAGCCAACTGGGACAGGGGGCGCCCAACGAGCAGTACTTC,CASSQLGQGAPNEQYF
.,TRBV27,TRBJ2-7,.,TGTGCCAGCAGTTTACGAGGGGCCAGGGGCTACGAGCAGTACTTC,CASSLRGARGYEQYF
.,TRBV19,TRBJ2-5,.,TGTGCCAGTAGTATAGGCAGGGGTCAAGAGACCCAGTACTTC,CASSIGRGQETQYF
TRBD1,TRBV18,TRBJ2-1,.,TGTGCCAGCTCACCACGGACAGGGGCCTACAATGAGCAGTTCTTC,CASSPRTGAYNEQFF
TRBD2,TRBV18,TRBJ2-3,.,TGTGCCAGCTCACCATCGCTAGCGGGGGGGAGCACAGATACGCAGTATTTT,CASSPSLAGGSTDTQYF
TRBD1,TRBV7-3,TRBJ1-1,.,TGTGCCAGCAGCCTATGGACAGGGACTGAAGCTTTCTTT,CASSLWTGTEAFF
.,TRBV7-3,TRBJ2-7,.,TGTGCCAGCAGCTTAACGGACAGTGGCTACGAGCAGTACTTC,CASSLTDSGYEQYF
TRBD1,TRBV2,TRBJ2-7,.,TGTGCCAGCAGCGACCGGGACAGCTCCTACGAGCAGTACTTC,CASSDRDSSYEQYF
.,TRBV20-1,TRBJ1-5,.,TGCAGTGCTAGTGCGGAATATAGCAATCAGCCCCAGCATTTT,CSASAEYSNQPQHF
.,TRBV7-3,TRBJ2-7,.,TGTGCCAGCAGCTTAGCAGGCCCTAATACCGAGCAGTACTTC,CASSLAGPNTEQYF
TRBD1,TRBV5-1,TRBJ2-1,.,TGCGCCAGCAGCTTGGTATATAGGACAGGGGAATTCAATGAGCAGTTCTTC,CASSLVYRTGEFNEQFF
.,TRBV6-2/TRBV6-3,TRBJ1-6,.,TGTGCCAGCAGTTACTCCGGGGGGGCGCAGGCCCTCCACTTT,CASSYSGGAQALHF
.,TRBV2,TRBJ2-2,.,TGTGCCAGCAGTGAAATGGCGCCCGGGGAGCTGTTTTTT,CASSEMAPGELFF
.,TRBV5-1,TRBJ2-2,.,TGCGCCAGCAGCGGCGGTGCTCGGGGGTCTGGAGCCGGGGAGCTGTTTTTT,CASSGGARGSGAGELFF
.,TRBV7-8,TRBJ2-5,.,TGTGCCAGCAGCTTAGCCGAGTTGCGTGGGGAGACCCAGTACTTC,CASSLAELRGETQYF
.,TRBV28,TRBJ2-5,.,TGTGCCAGCAGTTTTATGGCAGGCTACCAAGAGACCCAGTACTTC,CASSFMAGYQETQYF
TRBD1,TRBV7-8,TRBJ2-7,few,TGTGCCAGCAGCTTCGGACAGGGGCATTCCTACGAGCAGTACTTC,CASSFGQGHSYEQYF
.,TRBV18,TRBJ1-4,once,TGTGCCAGCTCACCTAGGGGCGCGGGTGCTAATGAAAAACTGTTTTTT,CASSPRGAGANEKLFF
.,TRBV5-6,TRBJ2-2,.,TGTGCCAGCAGCTTGTATGGGGTTGGCACCGGGGAGCTGTTTTTT,CASSLYGVGTGELFF
.,TRBV7-2,TRBJ2-1,.,TGTGCCAGCAGCTTAGGGAGCGGTTTCGCCTACAATGAGCAGTTCTTC,CASSLGSGFAYNEQFF
.,TRBV5-4,TRBJ2-7,.,TGTGCCAGCAGCTTTGGGGACGGTTCCTACGAGCAGTACTTC,CASSFGDGSYEQYF
TRBD1,TRBV5-4,TRBJ1-2,.,TGTGCCAGCAGCCGCACAGGGGGCTGGGGCTACACCTTC,CASSRTGGWGYTF
TRBD1,TRBV18,TRBJ1-2,.,TGTGCCAGCTCACCCGCCGGGACAGGGGGCGCTGGCTACACCTTC,CASSPAGTGGAGYTF
.,TRBV9,TRBJ1-2,.,TGTGCCAGCAGCGTAGAAGGTTCCTATGGCTACACCTTC,CASSVEGSYGYTF
.,TRBV14,TRBJ2-7,few,TGTGCCAGCAGCCAAGTTCAGAACGACGAGCAGTACTTC,CASSQVQNDEQYF
.,TRBV19,TRBJ1-6,.,TGTGCCAGTAGTATTGGCGAGGGATCACCCCTCCACTTT,CASSIGEGSPLHF
.,TRBV2,TRBJ1-5,many,TGTGCCAGCCGCAGAGGGGATCAGCCCCAGCATTTT,CASRRGDQPQHF
.,TRBV7-7,TRBJ2-2,.,TGTGCTAGCAGCCCCGGGACCGCCATAAAAAACACCGGGGAGCTGTTTTTT,CASSPGTAIKNTGELFF
.,TRBV7-8,TRBJ1-5,few,TGTGCCAGCAGCCGAGCAGGGCGCAATCAGCCCCAGCATTTT,CASSRAGRNQPQHF
.,TRBV12-3/TRBV12-4,TRBJ2-5,once,TGTGCCAGCAGCCGGACAGCGGAGACCCAGTACTTC,CASSRTAETQYF
.,TRBV27,TRBJ2-3,once,TGTGCCAGCAGTCGGATAGTGGGTGCCCATGCGGATACGCAGTATTTT,CASSRIVGAHADTQYF
.,TRBV6-5,TRBJ1-4,.,TGTGCCGCCAGGGGTACGACTAATGAAAAACTGTTTTTT,CAARGTTNEKLFF
TRBD1,TRBV3-1/TRBV3-2,TRBJ1-6,.,TGTGCCAGCAGCCCTCGAGGGGGCAATTCACCCCTCCACTTT,CASSPRGGNSPLHF
.,TRBV18,TRBJ2-1,.,TGTGCCAGCTCGCAAATCACTAGCCCCGCACGCAATGAGCAGTTCTTC,CASSQITSPARNEQFF